Listed below are T cell receptor beta chains from one sample, sequenced in a study of blood T cell repertoires in COVID-19. The assay was immunoSEQ multiplex PCR, and TCRdb's table has in-frame clones only and misses some. The sample holds approximately 44,000 clones, approximately 92% seen once. The sample was peripheral blood. Receptor source: a man aged 50 to 59 with COVID-19, enrolled during active disease. CDR3s include the opening cysteine and the closing phenylalanine or tryptophan. Fields, in order: clone size, V gene, J gene, D gene, CDR3 length, CDR3 DNA, CDR3 protein. A D gene is named only where the DNA matches it firmly. Only part of the rows carry a size: once, few, many, or a class if the clone is expanded.

NA,TRBV6-2/TRBV6-3,TRBJ1-5,NA,13,TGTGCCAGCAGCCCGGACAATTATCAGCCCCAGCATTTT,CASSPDNYQPQHF
once,TRBV5-1,TRBJ2-5,TRBD2,17,TGCGCCAGCAGCCCCAGGACTAGCGGGAGGTACCGGGAGACCCAGTACTTC,CASSPRTSGRYRETQYF
few,TRBV9,TRBJ1-6,TRBD1,14,TGTGCCAGCAGGGGGACAGGGGGTAATTCACCCCTCCACTTT,CASRGTGGNSPLHF
NA,TRBV3-1/TRBV3-2,TRBJ2-7,TRBD2,14,TGTGCCAGCAACGAAGCGGGAACCCGGGACGAGCAGTACTTC,CASNEAGTRDEQYF
NA,TRBV7-9,TRBJ2-3,NA,14,TGTGCCAGCAGCTCGGGACTTTTCACAGATACGCAGTATTTT,CASSSGLFTDTQYF
NA,TRBV30,TRBJ2-5,TRBD2,14,TGTGCCTGGAGTGCCTCAGCGGGAGGGGAGACCCAGTACTTC,CAWSASAGGETQYF
once,TRBV9,TRBJ2-2,NA,14,TGTGCCAGCAGCGTAGGGAGGTTCACCGGGGAGCTGTTTTTT,CASSVGRFTGELFF
NA,TRBV19,TRBJ1-3,NA,12,TGTGCCAGTAAAGGAGGAGGAAACACCATATATTTT,CASKGGGNTIYF
NA,TRBV11-2,TRBJ2-7,NA,11,TGTGCCAGCAGCTTCGGTACCGAGCAGTACTTC,CASSFGTEQYF
NA,TRBV5-6,TRBJ1-2,NA,12,TGTGCCAGCAGCTTAATACTTAGTGACTACACCTTC,CASSLILSDYTF
NA,TRBV19,TRBJ2-2,TRBD2,15,TGTGCCAGCCATAGCGGGAGGGCAAACACCGGGGAGCTGTTTTTT,CASHSGRANTGELFF
once,TRBV18,TRBJ2-3,TRBD1,15,TGTGCCAGCTCGCTTACGGGACAGGGGACAGATACGCAGTATTTT,CASSLTGQGTDTQYF
NA,TRBV24-1,TRBJ2-5,TRBD1,14,TGTGCCACCAGTGAGGGACAGTCACAAGAGACCCAGTACTTC,CATSEGQSQETQYF
NA,TRBV30,TRBJ1-6,TRBD1,16,TGTGCCTGGAGTGGACCGGACAGGGCAAATAATTCACCCCTCCACTTT,CAWSGPDRANNSPLHF
NA,TRBV3-1/TRBV3-2,TRBJ2-6,NA,14,TGTGCCAGCAGCCACGGGGCTGGGGCCAACGTCCTGACTTTC,CASSHGAGANVLTF
NA,TRBV18,TRBJ2-1,NA,16,TGTGCCAGCTCTCAAAACGGCGGGGCCTCCTACAATGAGCAGTTCTTC,CASSQNGGASYNEQFF
NA,TRBV10-3,TRBJ2-2,NA,14,TGTGCCATCAGTACAGAGTCGAACACCGGGGAGCTGTTTTTT,CAISTESNTGELFF
once,TRBV5-1,TRBJ2-2,TRBD2,16,TGCGCCAGCAGCTTCCTAGCGGGTTCGAACACCGGGGAGCTGTTTTTT,CASSFLAGSNTGELFF
NA,TRBV10-3,TRBJ1-3,NA,13,TGTGCCATCAGTCCGGGGTCTGGAAACACCATATATTTT,CAISPGSGNTIYF
NA,TRBV7-2,TRBJ2-4,TRBD1,14,TGTGCCAGCAGCCCCCGGGACAGGGACGGCATTCAGTACTTC,CASSPRDRDGIQYF
NA,TRBV18,TRBJ2-3,TRBD2,15,TGTGCCAGCTCACGCTTAGCGGGAGGGACAGATACGCAGTATTTT,CASSRLAGGTDTQYF
once,TRBV7-9,TRBJ2-1,TRBD2,14,TGTGCCAGCAGGTCTAGCGGGTATGACAATGAGCAGTTCTTC,CASRSSGYDNEQFF
NA,TRBV7-3,TRBJ2-7,NA,14,TGTGCCAGCAGTAAAGGGGCGTACTCCTACGAGCAGTACTTC,CASSKGAYSYEQYF
NA,TRBV7-2,TRBJ2-5,NA,13,TGTGCCAGCAGCTTAGAACTGCAAGAGACCCAGTACTTC,CASSLELQETQYF
NA,TRBV24-1,TRBJ2-5,NA,14,TGTGCCACCAGTGATTGGGGAGTCCTCGAGACCCAGTACTTC,CATSDWGVLETQYF
NA,TRBV19,TRBJ2-1,TRBD2,16,TGTGCCAGTAGTATCGCGCGGGAGGGACCCTACAATGAGCAGTTCTTC,CASSIAREGPYNEQFF
NA,TRBV7-2,TRBJ1-2,NA,14,TGTGCCAGCAGCTTAGAATCGGGGAACTATGGCTACACCTTC,CASSLESGNYGYTF
NA,TRBV28,TRBJ2-3,TRBD2,16,TGTGCCAGCAGTTTTAGCCTAGCGGGAGTGGCAGATACGCAGTATTTT,CASSFSLAGVADTQYF
NA,TRBV19,TRBJ2-5,TRBD2,13,TGTGCCAGTACCCTAGCGGGAGAAGAGACCCAGTACTTC,CASTLAGEETQYF
NA,TRBV5-5,TRBJ2-7,NA,13,TGTGCCAGCAGCCCGACAGGCTTAGACGAGCAGTACTTC,CASSPTGLDEQYF
NA,TRBV6-5,TRBJ1-1,NA,15,TGTGCCAGCAGTTACTCGGAGGTCTTGAGGACTGAAGCTTTCTTT,CASSYSEVLRTEAFF
NA,TRBV5-8,TRBJ1-4,NA,12,TGTGCCAGCAGCTTCCTCTCTCGAAAACTGTTTTTT,CASSFLSRKLFF
NA,TRBV27,TRBJ1-5,NA,15,TGTGCCAGCAGTTTGATGGGGGCTTTCAATCAGCCCCAGCATTTT,CASSLMGAFNQPQHF
NA,TRBV19,TRBJ1-1,NA,11,TGTGCCGCATACAGGAACACTGAAGCTTTCTTT,CAAYRNTEAFF
NA,TRBV5-1,TRBJ1-1,NA,13,TGCGCCAGCAGCTTGCACAGCAACACTGAAGCTTTCTTT,CASSLHSNTEAFF
NA,TRBV5-1,TRBJ2-1,TRBD1,15,TGCGCCAGCAGCTTATCCGGTGACAGGGGACGTGAGCAGTTCTTC,CASSLSGDRGREQFF
NA,TRBV2,TRBJ2-3,TRBD2,14,TGTGCCAGCAGTCAGACTAGCGGGAGCGATACGCAGTATTTT,CASSQTSGSDTQYF
NA,TRBV21-1,TRBJ2-7,NA,14,TGTGCCAGCAGCAAAGGCAGGAACCTATACGAGCAGTACTTC,CASSKGRNLYEQYF
NA,TRBV29-1,TRBJ1-2,NA,13,TGCAGCGTTGTAGGGGTTTTGAACTATGGCTACACCTTC,CSVVGVLNYGYTF
NA,TRBV4-1,TRBJ2-1,TRBD2,17,TGCGCCAGCAGCCAAGATTCCGGAACTAGCGGGAGACTTGAGCAGTTCTTC,CASSQDSGTSGRLEQFF
few,TRBV19,TRBJ1-6,NA,14,TGTGCCAGTAGTCCCAGTAGGGGGAATTCACCCCTCCACTTT,CASSPSRGNSPLHF
NA,TRBV2,TRBJ1-1,NA,14,TGTGCCAGCAGTCTAACGGTGGGGGGAGAAGGAGCTTTCTTT,CASSLTVGGEGAFF
NA,TRBV6-5,TRBJ2-1,TRBD1,14,TGTGCCAGCAGACAGGACAGGGCTAGGGATGAGCAGTTCTTC,CASRQDRARDEQFF
NA,TRBV19,TRBJ2-7,TRBD1,15,TGTGCCAGTAGTACCCGGGACAGGGAATCCTACGAGCAGTACTTC,CASSTRDRESYEQYF
NA,TRBV19,TRBJ2-7,TRBD2,16,TGTGCCAGTAGTTCTGGACTAGACATCCCTTCCTACGAGCAGTACTTC,CASSSGLDIPSYEQYF